These 24 T cell receptor beta chains originate from one sample sequenced in a study of beta chain features in type 1 diabetes (dated 2018 in TCRdb). The protocol used for the library was the immunoSEQ multiplex PCR assay. All of the isolated RNA was reverse transcribed with the High Capacity cDNA Reverse Transcription Kit, so expressed TCRB transcripts were sequenced. The immuneACCESS repertoire file appears here via TCRdb, limited to in-frame rearrangements. These files lack a portion of the clones; in checked studies, under half of the deficit traces to unresolved V genes, and the cause of the others is not known. The sample includes 310,000 or so clones, with approximately 8% observed a single time. The biggest ten clones account for under 0.5% of the sample. The sequencing input was central memory CD4+ T cells from blood. The source is a woman in her late teens or twenties in good health.

The chain couples TRBV7-2 to TRBJ2-5; TRBD1 might be the D (5 bases). CDR1 is SGHTA and CDR2 is FQGNSA in the germline V gene. The CDR3 extends over 15 amino acids. Trimming cost V 5 bases and J 1 base, with 14 bases left between them. CDR3 sequence reads: CASSTDSRFQETQYF. For the CDR3, the DNA is TGTGCCAGCAGCACCGACAGCCGATTCCAAGAGACCCAGTACTTC.

A note on this clone: This sample also contains other DNA sequences that code for the same CDR3. The chain joins TRBV7-3 to TRBJ2-3; 10 bases agree with TRBD2. Germline CDR1 SGHTA, CDR2 FQGTGA. This CDR3 contains 15 residues. The V segment lost 3 bases and the J segment 0 bases; nucleotides outside the gene matches: 0. This chain's CDR3 is CASSLTSGSTDTQYF. CDR3 coding DNA: TGTGCCAGCAGCTTGACTAGCGGGAGCACAGATACGCAGTATTTT.

The V gene is TRBV5-1, the J gene TRBJ2-1; possible D gene TRBD1, 5 bases. The ends were cut back, 1 base at V and 2 bases at J, with 7 bases in the middle. From germline, CDR1 is SGHRS and CDR2 YFSETQ. This CDR3 spans 14 amino acids. The CDR3 nucleotides are TGCGCCAGCAGCTTGTCAGGGCCCTACAATGAGCAGTTCTTC. Its protein is CASSLSGPYNEQFF.

DNA for the CDR3: TGTGCCAGCAGTTACACGGGAGGGCCCTACAATGAGCAGTTCTTC. It yields the protein CASSYTGGPYNEQFF. The rearrangement joins TRBV6-5 to TRBJ2-1, with TRBD2 identical over 8 bases. Germline V gene sequence: CDR1 MNHEY, CDR2 SVGAGI. The V gene end was trimmed by 2 bases and the J gene end by 2 bases; junction bases not matched to a gene: 2. The CDR3 totals 15 residues.

CDR3 bases: TGTGCCAGCTCACAAACCGGGACGCACAATGAGCAGTTCTTC. This codes for CASSQTGTHNEQFF. The gene calls are TRBV18 and TRBJ2-1; the D call may be TRBD1 or TRBD2 (5 bases each). This CDR3 comprises 14 residues. The ends were cut back, 4 bases at V and 5 bases at J, with 12 bases in the middle. Germline values: CDR1 KGHSH, CDR2 LQKENI.

The chain carries TRBV7-9 and TRBJ2-7; D is undetermined. This CDR3 is 12 amino acids long. From germline, CDR1 is SEHNR and CDR2 FQNEAQ (reference sequence). V was clipped by 5 bases and J by 2 bases, with 7 bases between them. The CDR3 DNA reads as TGTGCCAGCAGCCTAACAACCTACGAGCAGTACTTC. Residues: CASSLTTYEQYF.

The genes are TRBV11-2 and TRBJ1-1; TRBD1 agrees at 7 bases. This CDR3 is 16 amino acids long. CDR1 is SGHAT, CDR2 FQNNGV, per germline. V shed 5 bases, J shed 1 base, and the junction held 10 bases outside the gene matches. CDR3 protein: CASSRQGGVWNTEAFF. The DNA of the CDR3 is TGTGCCAGCAGCCGACAGGGTGGGGTTTGGAACACTGAAGCTTTCTTT.

This sequence joins TRBV7-2 and TRBJ2-3; no clear D. This CDR3 spans 13 amino acids. Trimming cost V 1 base and J 4 bases, with 6 bases left between them. Looked up from germline, CDR1 is SGHTA and CDR2 is FQGNSA. CDR3 bases: TGTGCCAGCAGCTTAGTGGCGGCAGATACGCAGTATTTT. Encoded protein: CASSLVAADTQYF.

The V and J genes are TRBV19 and TRBJ2-3, with a weak D call TRBD1 (6 bases). The CDR3 runs to 14 residues. V lost 6 bases and J lost 2, with 12 bases in between. Germline CDR1 and CDR2: LNHDA and SQIVND (reference sequence). The CDR3 DNA reads as TGTGCCAGTAGACCAGGGGCTCTCACAGATACGCAGTATTTT. It codes for CASRPGALTDTQYF.

This clone was recorded at least ten times. The J gene is TRBJ2-5, the V gene TRBV7-9; D gene uncertain. V lost 1 base and J 5 bases, leaving 8 bases between the germline ends. CDR3 length equals 13 residues. Per germline, CDR1 SEHNR and CDR2 FQNEAQ (reference sequence). As DNA, the CDR3 is TGTGCCAGCAGCTTAGACCTGAGTGAGACCCAGTACTTC. It translates to CASSLDLSETQYF.

V gene TRBV18 combines with J gene TRBJ1-2; D is perhaps TRBD1 (6 bases). Germline V lookup: CDR1 KGHSH, CDR2 LQKENI. The CDR3 totals 18 residues. The ends were cut back, 3 bases at V and 4 bases at J, with 24 bases in the middle. The DNA of the CDR3 is TGTGCCAGCTCACCCCAGCTTGTCAAAGCAGGGGCGATCTATGGCTACACCTTC. Residues: CASSPQLVKAGAIYGYTF.

The chain links TRBV5-6 to TRBJ2-2; D is unresolved. V lost 0 bases to trimming and J lost 4 bases, with 10 bases between them. The germline V gene has CDR1 SGHDT and CDR2 YYEEEE. The CDR3 is 15 amino acids. The CDR3 sequence is CASSLAVYSTGELFF. The CDR3 region has the DNA TGTGCCAGCAGCTTGGCGGTCTATAGCACCGGGGAGCTGTTTTTT.

This chain connects TRBV4-2 to TRBJ2-3; D gene unclear. The V gene lost 1 base and the J gene lost 2 bases, with 4 bases spanning the gap. Germline assignment: CDR1 LGHNA and CDR2 YNFKEQ. CDR3 length: 13 amino acids. The CDR3 bases are TGTGCCAGCAGCCAAGCTTTCACAGATACGCAGTATTTT. This codes for CASSQAFTDTQYF.

This clone has more than one count but fewer than ten. V gene TRBV7-8 combines with J gene TRBJ2-7; TRBD1 matches 8 bases. V was clipped by 0 bases and J by 2 bases; unmatched bases: 3. CDR3 length: 15 amino acids. Germline V gene sequence: CDR1 SGHVS, CDR2 FQNEAQ. In DNA form, the CDR3 reads TGTGCCAGCAGCTTAGCTACGGACAGGGCCTACGAGCAGTACTTC. It encodes CASSLATDRAYEQYF.

The chain couples TRBV25-1 to TRBJ1-5; the match to TRBD1 covers 7 bases. The CDR3 is made up of 14 amino acids. CDR1 and CDR2 (germline): MGHDK, SYGVNS. V was pared by 3 bases and J by 5 bases, with 4 bases of the junction left unmatched. CDR3 DNA sequence: TGTGCCAGCAGTGACCGGGACAGTTATCAGCCCCAGCATTTT. Protein: CASSDRDSYQPQHF.

The chain couples TRBV7-8 to TRBJ1-4; D remains unclear. Trimming removed 0 bases at V and 0 bases at J, with 5 bases between. CDR3 length equals 15 residues. Germline-derived CDR1 and CDR2 are SGHVS and FQNEAQ. The CDR3 is CASSLAETTNEKLFF. The CDR3 bases are TGTGCCAGCAGCTTAGCGGAGACAACTAATGAAAAACTGTTTTTT.

This clone turned up a few times. The chain links TRBV9 to TRBJ2-2; 7 nucleotides agree with TRBD1. Unmatched junction bases numbered 9, after V lost 5 bases and J lost 5 bases. Germline CDR1 is SGDLS and CDR2 is YYNGEE. The CDR3 consists of 15 residues. Written as DNA, the CDR3 is TGTGCCAGCAGTCCCTTTAGGGGGCGAACCGGGGAGCTGTTTTTT. It yields the protein CASSPFRGRTGELFF.

This chain joins TRBV6-5 and TRBJ2-1, with 7 positions matching TRBD2. The germline gives CDR1 MNHEY, CDR2 SVGAGI. There are 15 residues in the CDR3. V lost 7 bases to trimming and J lost 5 bases; unmatched junction nucleotides: 11. As DNA, the CDR3 is TGTGCCAGCACTCGGTTGGGGGAGGGGCACAATGAGCAGTTCTTC. Amino acid sequence: CASTRLGEGHNEQFF.

This clone turned up a few times. The rearrangement uses TRBV28 and TRBJ2-6; D not resolved. V was pared by 5 bases and J by 0 bases, with 11 bases between. CDR1 MDHEN and CDR2 SYDVKM come from the germline V gene. The length of the CDR3 is 16 residues. As DNA, the CDR3 is TGTGCCAGCAGTCCGTATGGCAACTCTGGGGCCAACGTCCTGACTTTC. Protein: CASSPYGNSGANVLTF.

The gene calls are TRBV27 and TRBJ2-1, with a weak D call TRBD2 (6 bases). The CDR3 extends over 17 amino acids. The germline V and J ends were trimmed by 5 bases and 7 bases, with 24 bases remaining between them. In germline, CDR1 is MNHEY, CDR2 SMNVEV (reference sequence). In DNA form, the CDR3 reads TGTGCCAGCAGTCTTCGAAGTCCGGAGGGAGGAGTAAATGAGCAGTTCTTC. It translates to CASSLRSPEGGVNEQFF.

The gene calls are TRBV29-1 and TRBJ2-7; 9 bases map to TRBD2. CDR1 is SQVTM, CDR2 ANQGSEA, per germline. The CDR3 is made up of 15 amino acids. Losses at the gene ends were 5 bases for V and 5 bases for J; bases not matched to a gene: 13. The CDR3 region has the DNA TGCAGCGTTAGAGAAGCAATAGCGGGAGTAAACGAGCAGTACTTC. It codes for CSVREAIAGVNEQYF.

Points on this clone: One junction end does not reproduce the germline sequence, and a read error may be involved. This chain uses TRBV7-7 with TRBJ2-6; TRBD1 matches at 8 bases. From germline, CDR1 is SSHAT and CDR2 FNYEAQ (reference sequence). The CDR3 is 18 residues long. The CDR3 DNA is TGTGCTAGCAGCTTAGGCCAGGGGGCACCTTCTGGGGCCAACGTCCTGACTTTC. Translated, it gives CASSLGQGAPSGANVLTF.

The J gene is TRBJ2-1, the V gene TRBV15, with 12 nucleotides matching TRBD2. The J segment lost 9 bases and the V segment lost 0 bases, leaving 9 bases of the junction unmatched. CDR3 size: 17 residues. Germline V CDR1 and CDR2: LNHNV, YYDKDF (reference sequence). For the CDR3, the DNA is TGTGCCACCAGCAGAGATCGGCTAGCGGGAGGGTTAGGTGAGCAGTTCTTC. Protein product: CATSRDRLAGGLGEQFF.

Concerning this clone itself: A far larger clone is only one base removed, so a read error is likely. Other DNA sequences in this sample translate to the same CDR3. The chain joins TRBV15 to TRBJ1-5; no definite D call. The CDR3 runs to 12 residues. The V end was cut by 3 bases, the J end by 4 bases, with 4 bases between. Germline CDR1 and CDR2: LNHNV and YYDKDF (reference sequence). The CDR3 DNA is TGTGCCACCAGCAGGGGGAATCAGCCCCAGCATTTT. Amino acids: CATSRGNQPQHF.